The TCR beta chain under discussion was sequenced for a study of blood T cell repertoires in COVID-19. For the study at large: Samples taken during acute and convalescent COVID-19 were collected in the United States, Italy and Spain. T cells, B-cell-depleted T cells, or PBMCs supplied cDNA or gDNA.

The CDR3 contains 15 residues. Per the germline V gene, CDR1 is PRHDT and CDR2 is FYEKMQ (reference sequence). The V and J ends lost 7 bases and 5 bases, in that order; junction bases with no gene match: 11. This table comes from immunoSEQ multiplex PCR, and its TCRdb copy is limited to in-frame clones, with some not included. The sample lists roughly 200,000 clones; approximately 83% were seen once. The sequence derives from a man aged 55 to 69 with acute or convalescent COVID-19. The sample comprised peripheral blood. The J gene is TRBJ2-1, the V gene TRBV13; 7 bases match TRBD2. The DNA for the CDR3 is TGTGCCAGCAACAGAGGAGGGGCGGGGGACAATGAGCAGTTCTTC. Translation gives CASNRGGAGDNEQFF.